This T cell receptor (beta chain) was recovered during a study of OX40 agonist ivuxolimab in advanced cancers. Study background: Patients received the agonistic anti-OX40 (CD134) antibody ivuxolimab. Head and neck, renal cell, melanoma or hepatocellular carcinoma were the cancers that dose-escalation patients had.

Study results and caveats: At 0.1 to 3.0 mg/kg and by week 6, clonal expansion occurred in CD4+ and CD8+ blood T cells. Near-lowest levels of clonal expansion characterized partial responders at 0.1-3.0 mg/kg.

Note on this clone: Its target is not known.

TCRdb's table, derived via immunoSEQ multiplex PCR, lists solely in-frame clones and lacks some. The table has approximately 74,000 clones, 80% to 95% seen once. This CDR3 has 14 residues. CDR1 and CDR2 (germline): MDHEN, SYDVKM. V was pared by 6 bases and J by 5 bases, with 16 bases between. The receptor was isolated from an adult with an advanced solid tumor such as melanoma, head and neck, liver or kidney cancer. The chain joins TRBV28 to TRBJ2-5, with a weak D call TRBD1 (6 bases). Sequencing used CD4+ or CD8+ T cells sorted from blood, obtained in a trial of the OX40 agonist ivuxolimab. The CDR3 reads CASRQQGPGETQYF. Here the CDR3 DNA reads TGTGCCAGCAGGCAACAGGGACCGGGTGAGACCCAGTACTTC.